Given below is one T cell receptor (beta chain) in context. Clones were read by immunoSEQ multiplex PCR, and TCRdb kept only the in-frame ones, dropping some. This table has 350,000 to 450,000 clones, more than 70% appearing once. The CDR3 length is 14 residues. Trimming took off 6 bases at V and 6 bases at J, with 15 bases between the two ends. Germline V lookup: CDR1 MNHEY, CDR2 SVGAGI. The data belong to a study of blood T cell repertoires in COVID-19. Background on the study: PBMCs, B-cell-depleted T cells, or T cells were the source of the cDNA or gDNA that made up the material.

The chain joins TRBV6-5 to TRBJ1-5; a possible D gene is TRBD1 (5 bases). The receptor was derived from a woman aged 55-69 years with COVID-19, enrolled during active disease. The source material was peripheral blood. CDR3 region: CASRPRVHSQPQHF. The DNA of the CDR3 is TGTGCCAGCAGACCCAGGGTGCATAGTCAGCCCCAGCATTTT.